This TCR beta chain was captured in a study of regulatory T cells in long-lasting Graves disease. Across the study: Graves' cases, newly diagnosed, had used antithyroid drugs under 3 months.

Germline V gene lookup returns CDR1 SGHAT and CDR2 FQNNGV. The CDR3 is 18 residues long. V dropped 5 bases and J dropped 0 bases, with 21 bases sitting between them. Time point specified: newly diagnosed GD, antithyroid drugs for less than 3 months. There was RNA extracted from PBMCs, and the TCR library was made from it. The source of the patients was an endocrinology department in Xi'an, China. Relying on iRepertoire HTBI primers and Arm-PCR of CDR3 regions, the team built TCR beta libraries. TCRdb fed the multiplex PCR reads into MiXCR, producing one record per CDR3 protein. The sample consists of roughly 410,000 distinct CDR3 sequences, 15% of them appearing once. The same data also went into a second study, on T cells in Graves' hyperthyroidism and ophthalmopathy.

Sequenced here: peripheral blood mononuclear cells (PBMCs), sampled at new diagnosis, from a patient treated with antithyroid drugs. This TCR was sampled from a woman in her forties with Graves disease. V usage is TRBV11-2 and J usage is TRBJ2-3; weak D call: TRBD2 (6 bases). CDR3 region: CASSGRTDLATSTDTQYF. The CDR3 region has the DNA TGTGCCAGCAGCGGGCGTACGGACCTAGCGACTAGCACAGATACGCAGTATTTT.